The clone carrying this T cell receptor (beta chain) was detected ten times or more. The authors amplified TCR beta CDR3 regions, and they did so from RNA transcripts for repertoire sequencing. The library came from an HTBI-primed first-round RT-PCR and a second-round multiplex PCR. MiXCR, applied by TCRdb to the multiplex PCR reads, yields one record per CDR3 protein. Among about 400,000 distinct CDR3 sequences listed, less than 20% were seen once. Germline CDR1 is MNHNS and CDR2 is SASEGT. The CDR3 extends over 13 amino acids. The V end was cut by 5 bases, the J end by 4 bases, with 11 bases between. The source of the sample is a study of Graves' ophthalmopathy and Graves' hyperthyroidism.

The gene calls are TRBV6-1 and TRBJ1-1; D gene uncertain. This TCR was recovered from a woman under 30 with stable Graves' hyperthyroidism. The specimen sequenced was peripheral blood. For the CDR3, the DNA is TGTGCCAGCAGTACCGTGGGCCCCACTGAAGCTTTCTTT. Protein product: CASSTVGPTEAFF.